This T cell receptor (beta chain) was observed in a study of regulatory T cells in long-lasting Graves disease. Across the whole study: Antithyroid drug use was under 3 months in newly diagnosed Graves' patients. Points from the study as a whole: Persistent patients had a count of shared public clonotypes (roughly 2,500) that exceeded that of new patients (approximately 920). The study examined only peripheral blood, not thyroid tissue.

Indicated time point: newly diagnosed GD, antithyroid drugs for less than 3 months. Generation of the TCR library employed RNA extracted from PBMCs. The V end lost 7 bases, the J end lost 2 bases, and 21 bases lay between the germline ends. The CDR3 totals 16 residues. Germline V gene sequence: CDR1 MNHEY, CDR2 SMNVEV (reference sequence). Both iRepertoire HTBI primers and Arm-PCR of CDR3 regions were used to build the TCR beta libraries. A single record per CDR3 protein comes from TCRdb applying MiXCR to the multiplex PCR reads. The table shows 510,000 or so distinct CDR3 sequences, with 12% occurring only once. Turning to this clonotype: Antigen specificity is unknown.

The sample was also reused in another study, on T cells in Graves' hyperthyroidism and ophthalmopathy. That work states: Using the HTBI primer set, a first-round RT-PCR was run on the TCR CDR3.

The sample in question was peripheral blood mononuclear cells (PBMCs), obtained at new diagnosis, from a patient treated with antithyroid drugs. The source of this sequence is a young woman with Graves disease. This chain joins TRBV27 and TRBJ2-7, with D perhaps being TRBD1 or TRBD2 (5 bases each). The DNA for the CDR3 is TGTGCCAGCACGCCTATGGGACGGGGCGGAGCCTACGAGCAGTACTTC. Its translation is CASTPMGRGGAYEQYF.